This T cell receptor beta chain was sequenced in a study of T cell repertoires in cytomegalovirus infection (dated by TCRdb to between 2019 and 2020). Regarding the complete study: Peptide stimulations targeted recently identified HLA-C-restricted CMV epitopes, whose presentation resists viral immunomodulation, together with well-studied HLA-B-restricted epitopes. Donor HLA type was relevant to the analysis, because carriage of CMV infection together with the matching HLA type was indicated by public TCR beta signatures. Overall results and qualifications from the work: The ex vivo response was dominated by HLA-C-restricted CMV-specific TCR beta clonotypes, and the single most frequent clonotype in two of eight donors was supplied by these HLA-C-restricted clonotypes. In both this cohort and an independent cohort of 352 donors, the cumulative frequency of public TCR beta family members distinguished carriers of CMV infection plus the relevant HLA type.

TCRdb names Illumina HiSeq 1500 as the instrument used. Through fastp at Q25 and MiXCR, TCRdb rebuilt clones from the public reads, retaining in-frame beta chains. Each CDR3 protein gets just one entry, which takes the most common genes and DNA from the rows behind it. The sample yields hundreds of thousands of distinct CDR3 sequences; approximately 30% were counted once. Jointly, the top ten make up around 12% of the sample. What the treatment or condition label conveys for this sample: in vitro stimulation with specific CMV peptide epitopes to enrich CMV-specific T cells. CDR1 and CDR2, per the germline V gene (reference sequence), are SEHNR and FQNEAQ. Including the terminal cysteine and phenylalanine, the CDR3 comprises 13 residues. The retained sequence is limited to the CDR3, 39 bases, with the frame set at the first base. V and J are truncated by 8 bases and 4 bases respectively, leaving an intervening sequence of 15 bases.

In the case of this clonotype: The antigen it binds to is not known. No much larger clone exists at a distance of one base, and base qualities are not known.

The rearrangement joined TRBV7-9 to TRBJ2-7; the D gene is tentatively TRBD1 or TRBD2, each matching 5 bases. The material was cultured CD8+ T cells from PBMCs, obtained from culture after CMV antigen stimulation. The source of this sequence is a human donor in good health (CMV status not recorded). Some clones in this sample may be carry-over from other donors' samples. This receptor carries the CDR3 CASLGAGKYEQYF. The sequenced DNA: TGTGCCAGCCTGGGAGCAGGGAAATACGAGCAGTACTTC.